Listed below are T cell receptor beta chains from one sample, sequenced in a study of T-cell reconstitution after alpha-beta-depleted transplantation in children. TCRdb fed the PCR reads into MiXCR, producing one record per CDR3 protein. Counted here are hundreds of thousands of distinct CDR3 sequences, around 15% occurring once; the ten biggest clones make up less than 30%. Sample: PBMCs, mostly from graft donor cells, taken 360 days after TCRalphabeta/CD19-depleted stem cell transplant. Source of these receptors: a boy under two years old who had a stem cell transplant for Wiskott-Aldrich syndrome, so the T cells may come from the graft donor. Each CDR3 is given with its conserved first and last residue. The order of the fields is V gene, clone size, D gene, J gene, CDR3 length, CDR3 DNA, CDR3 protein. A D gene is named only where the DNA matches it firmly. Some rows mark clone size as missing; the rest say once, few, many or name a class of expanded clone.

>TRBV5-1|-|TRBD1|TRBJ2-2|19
TGCGCCAGCTCATTCGTCAGGGCAGGGGGCGCGAGGGGCACCGGGGAGCTGTTTTTT
CASSFVRAGGARGTGELFF
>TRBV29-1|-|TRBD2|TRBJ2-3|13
TGCAGCGGGCGGGGGGGGCTCACAGATACGCAGTATTTT
CSGRGGLTDTQYF
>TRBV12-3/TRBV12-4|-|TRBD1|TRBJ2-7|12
TGTGCCAGCAAACCCACAGGGGACGAGCAGTACTTC
CASKPTGDEQYF
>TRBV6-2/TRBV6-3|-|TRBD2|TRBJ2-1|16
TGTGCCAGCAGTCCCGCCGGGACTAGCGGGAAGATTGAGCAGTTCTTC
CASSPAGTSGKIEQFF
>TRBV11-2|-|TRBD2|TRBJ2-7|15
TGTGCCAGCAGCAAGACTAGCGGGAGAGATTACGAGCAGTACTTC
CASSKTSGRDYEQYF
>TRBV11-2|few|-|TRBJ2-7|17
TGTGCCAGCAGCTTAGAATTTCTCCCCGGCCCGCGCTACGAGCAGTACTTC
CASSLEFLPGPRYEQYF
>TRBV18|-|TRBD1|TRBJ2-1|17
TGTGCCAGCTCACCACCTTCGGCAGGGGGAGTGGGCAATGAGCAGTTCTTC
CASSPPSAGGVGNEQFF
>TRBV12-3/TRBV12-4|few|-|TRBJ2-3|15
-
CASSSSRGLTDTQYF
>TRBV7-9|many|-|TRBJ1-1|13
TGTGCCAGCAGCCTGTTCATGGGAACTGAAGCTTTCTTT
CASSLFMGTEAFF
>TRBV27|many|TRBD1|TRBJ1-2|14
TGTGCCAGCAGCTCAGATACAGGGGTCTATGGCTACACCTTC
CASSSDTGVYGYTF
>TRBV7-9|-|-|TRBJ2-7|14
TGTGCCAGCAGCTTAAGCCGGGCCCCCTACGAGCAGTACTTC
CASSLSRAPYEQYF
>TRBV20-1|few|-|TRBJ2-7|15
TGCAGTGCTAGCAAAGTCACTGGGACAAAGTACGAGCAGTACTTC
CSASKVTGTKYEQYF
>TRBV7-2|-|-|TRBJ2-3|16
TGTGCCAGCAGCCCCTACTGGGTCCGAAGCACAGATACGCAGTATTTT
CASSPYWVRSTDTQYF
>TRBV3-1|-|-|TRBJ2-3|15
TGTGCCAGCAGCCAAGATTTTTGGCGCACAGATACGCAGTATTTT
CASSQDFWRTDTQYF
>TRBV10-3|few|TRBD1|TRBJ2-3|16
TGTGCCATCAGAGCGACAGGGCTTAAGAGTCCAGATACGCAGTATTTT
CAIRATGLKSPDTQYF